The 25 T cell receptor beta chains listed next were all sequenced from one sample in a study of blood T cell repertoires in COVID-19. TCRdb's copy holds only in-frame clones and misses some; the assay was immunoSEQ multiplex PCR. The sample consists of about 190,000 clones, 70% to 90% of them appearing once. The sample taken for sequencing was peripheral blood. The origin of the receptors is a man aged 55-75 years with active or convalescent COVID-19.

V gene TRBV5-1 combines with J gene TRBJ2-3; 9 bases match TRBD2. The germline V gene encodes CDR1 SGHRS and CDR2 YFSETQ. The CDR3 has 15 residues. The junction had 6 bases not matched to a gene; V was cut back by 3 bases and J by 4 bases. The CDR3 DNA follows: TGCGCCAGCAGCTCTAGCGGGGTGAGGGCAGATACGCAGTATTTT. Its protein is CASSSSGVRADTQYF.

CDR3 sequence reads: CASSSGDSSTDTQYF. In DNA, the CDR3 is TGTGCCAGCAGCTCCGGGGACAGTAGCACAGATACGCAGTATTTT. The chain employs TRBV7-6 and TRBJ2-3, with TRBD1 matching over 7 bases. Germline V gene sequence: CDR1 SGHVS, CDR2 FNYEAQ. The CDR3 has 15 amino acids. J lost 0 bases, V lost 4 bases, and 4 bases had no gene match. Full variable domain (missing parts from reference TRBV7-6 and TRBJ2-3): GAGVSQSPRYKVTKRGQDVALRCDPISGHVSLYWYRQALGQGPEFLTYFNYEAQQDKSGLPNDRFSAERPEGSISTLTIQRTEQRDSAMYRCASSSGDSSTDTQYFGPGTRLTVL.

In nucleotides, the CDR3 is TGTGCCAGCAGCTTGGACAGGGACACTGAAGCTTTCTTT. This sequence encodes CASSLDRDTEAFF. V is TRBV11-1 and J is TRBJ1-1, with TRBD1 matching 8 bases. Losses at the gene ends were 3 bases for V and 3 bases for J; bases not matched to a gene: 0. The germline CDR1 and CDR2 sequences are SGHAT and FQDESV (reference sequence). CDR3 length equals 13 residues. The entire variable domain, with the rest obtained from reference TRBV11-1 and TRBJ1-1, is as follows: EAEVAQSPRYKITEKSQAVAFWCDPISGHATLYWYRQILGQGPELLVQFQDESVVDDSQLPKDRFSAERLKGVDSTLKIQPAELGDSAMYLCASSLDRDTEAFFGQGTRLTVV.

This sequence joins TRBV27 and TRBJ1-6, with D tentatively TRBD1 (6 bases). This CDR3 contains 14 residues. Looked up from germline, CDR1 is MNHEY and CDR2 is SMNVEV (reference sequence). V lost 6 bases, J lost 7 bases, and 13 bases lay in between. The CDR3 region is CASRRTRGNSPLHF. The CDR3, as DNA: TGTGCCAGCAGAAGGACTAGGGGGAATTCACCCCTCCACTTT.

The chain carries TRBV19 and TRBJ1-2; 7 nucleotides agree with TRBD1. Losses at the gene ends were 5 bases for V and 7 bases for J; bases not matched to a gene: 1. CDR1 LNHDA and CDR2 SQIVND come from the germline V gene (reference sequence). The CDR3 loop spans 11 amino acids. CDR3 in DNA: TGTGCCAGTAGTTGGACAGGTGGCTACACCTTC. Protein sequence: CASSWTGGYTF.

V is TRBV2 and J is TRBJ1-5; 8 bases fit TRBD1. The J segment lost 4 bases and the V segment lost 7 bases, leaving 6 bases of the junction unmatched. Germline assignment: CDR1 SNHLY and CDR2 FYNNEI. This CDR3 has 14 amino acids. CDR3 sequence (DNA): TGTGCCAGCACCCCTGGACAGGGTAATCAGCCCCAGCATTTT. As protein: CASTPGQGNQPQHF.

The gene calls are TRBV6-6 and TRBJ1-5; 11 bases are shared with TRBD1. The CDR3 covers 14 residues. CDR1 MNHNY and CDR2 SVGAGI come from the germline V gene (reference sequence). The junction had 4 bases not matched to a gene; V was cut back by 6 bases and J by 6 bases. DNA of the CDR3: TGTGCCAGCAGCGGACAGGGGGCTAGTCAGCCCCAGCATTTT. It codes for CASSGQGASQPQHF.

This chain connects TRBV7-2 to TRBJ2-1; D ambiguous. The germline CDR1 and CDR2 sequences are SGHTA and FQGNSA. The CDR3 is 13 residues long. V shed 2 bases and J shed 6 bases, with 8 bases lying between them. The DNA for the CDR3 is TGTGCCAGCAGCTTAAAACGGGTCAATGAGCAGTTCTTC. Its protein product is CASSLKRVNEQFF.

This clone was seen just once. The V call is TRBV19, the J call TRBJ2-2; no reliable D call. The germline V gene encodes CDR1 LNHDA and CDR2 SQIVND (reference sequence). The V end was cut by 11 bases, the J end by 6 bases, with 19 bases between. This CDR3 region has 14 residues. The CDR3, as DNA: TGTGCCGTGGGCCCAGTGGCCGCCGCCGGGGAGCTGTTTTTT. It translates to CAVGPVAAAGELFF.

Here the CDR3 reads CASSQDIPPLHF. In DNA, the CDR3 is TGCGCCAGCAGCCAAGACATCCCACCCCTCCACTTT. The chain recombines TRBV4-1 with TRBJ1-6; D is unresolved. Germline V gene lookup returns CDR1 MGHRA and CDR2 YSYEKL. Trimming took 0 bases from V and 11 from J, leaving 5 bases between them. The CDR3 contains 12 residues.

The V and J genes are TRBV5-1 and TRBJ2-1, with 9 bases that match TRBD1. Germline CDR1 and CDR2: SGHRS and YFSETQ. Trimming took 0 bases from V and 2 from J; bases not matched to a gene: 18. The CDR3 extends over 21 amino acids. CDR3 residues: CASSLVFIWTGDKKPYNEQFF. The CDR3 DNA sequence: TGCGCCAGCAGCTTGGTGTTTATCTGGACAGGGGATAAGAAGCCCTACAATGAGCAGTTCTTC.

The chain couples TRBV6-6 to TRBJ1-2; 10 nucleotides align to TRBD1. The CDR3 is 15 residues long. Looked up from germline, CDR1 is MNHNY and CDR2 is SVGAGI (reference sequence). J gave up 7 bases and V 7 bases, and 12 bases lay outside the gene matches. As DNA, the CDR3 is TGTGCCAGCAAGTTGGGGGGACAGGGGAGTGGTGGCTACACCTTC. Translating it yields CASKLGGQGSGGYTF.

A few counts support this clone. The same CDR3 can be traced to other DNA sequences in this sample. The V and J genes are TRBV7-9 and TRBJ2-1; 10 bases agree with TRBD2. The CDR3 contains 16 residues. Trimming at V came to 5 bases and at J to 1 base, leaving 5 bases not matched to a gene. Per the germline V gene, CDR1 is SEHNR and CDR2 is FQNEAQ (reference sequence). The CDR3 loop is CASSLSLAGSYNEQFF. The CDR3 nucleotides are TGTGCCAGCAGCCTCTCACTAGCGGGGTCCTACAATGAGCAGTTCTTC.

For the CDR3, the DNA is TGCAGCGTGCAAAGTAAACTAGCGGGGGACACCTACGAGCAGTACTTC. Its protein product is CSVQSKLAGDTYEQYF. The V gene is TRBV29-1, the J gene TRBJ2-7; 11 bases match TRBD2. CDR3 length: 16 amino acids. Losses at the gene ends were 6 bases for V and 2 bases for J; bases not matched to a gene: 12. The V gene's germline CDR1 is SQVTM and CDR2 ANQGSEA.

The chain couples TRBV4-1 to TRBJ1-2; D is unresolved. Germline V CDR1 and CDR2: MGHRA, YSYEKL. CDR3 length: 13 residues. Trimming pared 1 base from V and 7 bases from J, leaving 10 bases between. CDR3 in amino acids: CASSQAREFGYTF. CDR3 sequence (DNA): TGCGCCAGCAGCCAAGCGCGGGAGTTTGGCTACACCTTC.

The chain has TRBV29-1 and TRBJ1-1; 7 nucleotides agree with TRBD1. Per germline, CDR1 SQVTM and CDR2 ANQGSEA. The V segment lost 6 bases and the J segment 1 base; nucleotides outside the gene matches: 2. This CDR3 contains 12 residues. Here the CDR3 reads CSVGQTNTEAFF. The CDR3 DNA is TGCAGCGTGGGACAGACGAACACTGAAGCTTTCTTT.

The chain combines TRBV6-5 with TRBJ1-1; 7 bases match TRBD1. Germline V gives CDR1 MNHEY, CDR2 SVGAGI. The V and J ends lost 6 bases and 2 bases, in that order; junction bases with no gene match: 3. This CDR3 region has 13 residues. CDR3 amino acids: CASRRDSNTEAFF. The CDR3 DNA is TGTGCCAGCAGAAGGGACAGTAACACTGAAGCTTTCTTT.

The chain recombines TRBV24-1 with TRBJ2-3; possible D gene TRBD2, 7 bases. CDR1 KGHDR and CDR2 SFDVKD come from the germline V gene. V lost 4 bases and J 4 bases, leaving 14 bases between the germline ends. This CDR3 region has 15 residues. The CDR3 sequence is CATSDPGEGADTQYF. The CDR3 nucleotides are TGTGCCACCAGTGACCCAGGGGAGGGGGCAGATACGCAGTATTTT.

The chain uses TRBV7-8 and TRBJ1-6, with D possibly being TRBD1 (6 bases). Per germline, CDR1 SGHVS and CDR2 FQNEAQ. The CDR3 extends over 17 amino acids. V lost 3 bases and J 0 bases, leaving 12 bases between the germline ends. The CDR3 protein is CASSFTGLSSYNSPLHF. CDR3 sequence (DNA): TGTGCCAGCAGCTTTACAGGGCTGAGCTCCTATAATTCACCCCTCCACTTT. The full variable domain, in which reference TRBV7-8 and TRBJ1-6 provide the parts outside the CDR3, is GAGVSQSPRYKVAKRGQDVALRCDPISGHVSLFWYQQALGQGPEFLTYFQNEAQLDKSGLPSDRFFAERPEGSVSTLKIQRTQQEDSAVYLCASSFTGLSSYNSPLHFGNGTRLTVT.

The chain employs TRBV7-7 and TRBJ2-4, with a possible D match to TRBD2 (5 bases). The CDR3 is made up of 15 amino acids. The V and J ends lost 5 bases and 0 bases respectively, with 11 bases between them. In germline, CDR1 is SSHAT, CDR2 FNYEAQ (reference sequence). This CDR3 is CASSPLGGAKNIQYF. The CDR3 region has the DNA TGTGCCAGCAGCCCCCTTGGAGGAGCCAAAAACATTCAGTACTTC.

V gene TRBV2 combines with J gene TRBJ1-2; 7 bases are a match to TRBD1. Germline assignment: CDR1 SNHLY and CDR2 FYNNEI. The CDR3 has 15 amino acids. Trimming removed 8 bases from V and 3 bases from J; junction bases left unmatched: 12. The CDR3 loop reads CASGQGGLLDYGYTF. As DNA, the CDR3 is TGTGCCAGCGGTCAGGGGGGCCTTTTAGACTATGGCTACACCTTC.

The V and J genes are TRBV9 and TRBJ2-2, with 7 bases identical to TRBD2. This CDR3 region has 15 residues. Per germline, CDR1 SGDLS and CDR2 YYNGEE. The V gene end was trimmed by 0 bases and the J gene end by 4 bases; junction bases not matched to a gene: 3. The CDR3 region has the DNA TGTGCCAGCAGCGTAGGCGGGGGAGGCACCGGGGAGCTGTTTTTT. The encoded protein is CASSVGGGGTGELFF.

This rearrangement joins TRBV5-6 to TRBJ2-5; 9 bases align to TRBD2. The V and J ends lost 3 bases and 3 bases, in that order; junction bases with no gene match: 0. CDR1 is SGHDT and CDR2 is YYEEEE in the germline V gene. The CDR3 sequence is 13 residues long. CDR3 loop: CASSWTSEETQYF. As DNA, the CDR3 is TGTGCCAGCAGCTGGACTAGCGAAGAGACCCAGTACTTC.

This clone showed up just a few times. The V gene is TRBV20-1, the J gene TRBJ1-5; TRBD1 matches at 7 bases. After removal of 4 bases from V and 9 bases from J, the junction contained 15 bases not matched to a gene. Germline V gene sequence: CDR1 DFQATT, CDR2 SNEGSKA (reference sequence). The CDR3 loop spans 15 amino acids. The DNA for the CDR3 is TGCAGTGCTAATGACAGGGCCAAGTTTGACGGGCCCCAGCATTTT. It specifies CSANDRAKFDGPQHF.

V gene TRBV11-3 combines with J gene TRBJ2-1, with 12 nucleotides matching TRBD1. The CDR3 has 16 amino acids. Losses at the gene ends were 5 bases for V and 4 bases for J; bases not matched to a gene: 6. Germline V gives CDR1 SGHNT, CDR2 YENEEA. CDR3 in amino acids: CASSTGQGALYNEQFF. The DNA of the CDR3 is TGTGCCAGCAGCACGGGACAGGGGGCGCTTTACAATGAGCAGTTCTTC. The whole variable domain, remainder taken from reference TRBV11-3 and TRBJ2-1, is EAGVVQSPRYKIIEKKQPVAFWCNPISGHNTLYWYLQNLGQGPELLIRYENEEAVDDSQLPKDRFSAERLKGVDSTLKIQPAELGDSAVYLCASSTGQGALYNEQFFGPGTRLTVL.